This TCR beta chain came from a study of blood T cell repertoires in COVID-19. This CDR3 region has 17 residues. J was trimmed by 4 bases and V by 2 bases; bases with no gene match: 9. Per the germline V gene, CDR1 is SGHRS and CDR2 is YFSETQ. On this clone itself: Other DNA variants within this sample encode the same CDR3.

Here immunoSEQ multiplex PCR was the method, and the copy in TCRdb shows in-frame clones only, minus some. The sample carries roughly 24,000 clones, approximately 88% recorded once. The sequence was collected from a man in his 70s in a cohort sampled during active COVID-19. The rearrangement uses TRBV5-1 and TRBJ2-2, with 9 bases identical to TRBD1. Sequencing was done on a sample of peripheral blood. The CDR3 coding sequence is TGCGCCAGCAGCTTCGACCCAGGACAGGGGAGCACCGGGGAGCTGTTTTTT. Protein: CASSFDPGQGSTGELFF.